One and the same sample provided the 25 T cell receptor beta chains below, sequenced in a study of shared clonotypes between healthy human individuals. Selected positively for CCR7 and CD45RO-negative, naive CD8 cells excluded terminally differentiated effector memory CD45RA+ cells. Sequencing was performed with immunoSEQ multiplex PCR; in TCRdb, only in-frame clones are kept and a portion is missing. Among 550,000 to 650,000 clones, roughly 96% were seen once, and the ten largest hold approximately 0.12%. The sample consisted of naive CD8+ T cells sorted from blood. These receptors were taken from a woman in her twenties or thirties in good health.

The chain employs TRBV28 and TRBJ2-1; 16 bases are shared with TRBD2. Germline V gene sequence: CDR1 MDHEN, CDR2 SYDVKM. The CDR3 is 16 amino acids. With V trimmed by 5 bases and J by 9 bases, 7 bases remained unmatched. CDR3 in amino acids: CASSPEGLAGGFEQFF. The CDR3 DNA sequence: TGTGCCAGCAGTCCCGAGGGACTAGCGGGAGGGTTTGAGCAGTTCTTC.

The V call is TRBV4-1, the J call TRBJ1-5; tentative D call: TRBD1 (6 bases). The germline CDR1 and CDR2 sequences are MGHRA and YSYEKL. Trimming left V 3 bases short and J 0 bases short, with 12 bases between. The CDR3 totals 16 residues. In DNA form, the CDR3 reads TGCGCCAGCAGCCAGCACAGGGAATATAGCAATCAGCCCCAGCATTTT. This gives the protein CASSQHREYSNQPQHF.

This rearrangement joins TRBV5-1 to TRBJ2-5, with TRBD1 matching 8 bases. With V trimmed by 4 bases and J by 6 bases, 8 bases remained unmatched. This CDR3 is 14 amino acids long. Germline CDR1 is SGHRS and CDR2 is YFSETQ. The CDR3 coding sequence is TGCGCCAGCAGCCTAGGACAGGGACGCCAGACCCAGTACTTC. Protein sequence: CASSLGQGRQTQYF.

The V call is TRBV7-9, the J call TRBJ2-7, with D possibly TRBD1 on 6 matching bases. Trimming cost V 1 base and J 10 bases, with 23 bases left between them. The CDR3 length is 16 residues. Germline-derived CDR1 and CDR2 are SEHNR and FQNEAQ (reference sequence). This CDR3 reads CASSLGGRGPLTQQYF. The CDR3 coding sequence is TGTGCCAGCAGCTTAGGAGGCAGGGGCCCACTTACTCAACAGTACTTC. The entire variable domain, with the rest obtained from reference TRBV7-9 and TRBJ2-7, is as follows: DTGVSQNPRHKITKRGQNVTFRCDPISEHNRLYWYRQTLGQGPEFLTYFQNEAQLEKSRLLSDRFSAERPKGSFSTLEIQRTEQGDSAMYLCASSLGGRGPLTQQYFGPGTRLTVT.

V and J are TRBV19 and TRBJ2-1, with TRBD1 matching 8 bases. In germline, CDR1 is LNHDA, CDR2 SQIVND (reference sequence). The CDR3 runs to 15 residues. The trim removed 10 bases at V and 5 bases at J, leaving 13 bases unmatched. CDR3 DNA: TGTGCCACCGAGGACAGGGTAGGAGCACACAATGAGCAGTTCTTC. Translation: CATEDRVGAHNEQFF.

This chain joins TRBV5-6 and TRBJ2-5, with TRBD1 as a possible D gene (5 bases). This CDR3 comprises 14 residues. Germline assignment: CDR1 SGHDT and CDR2 YYEEEE. With 3 bases removed from V and 2 bases from J, the gap between germline ends came to 11 bases. Here the CDR3 DNA reads TGTGCCAGCAGCTACACAGACAGACAAGAGACCCAGTACTTC. Protein sequence: CASSYTDRQETQYF.

The chain is built from TRBV19 and TRBJ2-7, with D perhaps matching TRBD1 (5 bases). Germline V lookup: CDR1 LNHDA, CDR2 SQIVND (reference sequence). With 3 bases removed from V and 0 bases from J, the gap between germline ends came to 15 bases. The CDR3 spans 16 residues. CDR3 coding DNA: TGTGCCAGTAGTATCGACAGAGCATTTAGCTCCTACGAGCAGTACTTC. It codes for CASSIDRAFSSYEQYF.

In this sample, this clone turned up once. The V call is TRBV7-2, the J call TRBJ2-7; no clear D. Germline CDR1 and CDR2: SGHTA and FQGNSA. V was trimmed by 4 bases and J by 0 bases, leaving 4 bases between them. The CDR3 consists of 12 residues. CDR3 in amino acids: CASSYGSYEQYF. The CDR3 DNA reads as TGTGCCAGCAGCTATGGCTCCTACGAGCAGTACTTC. Based on the CDR3 plus reference TRBV7-2 and TRBJ2-7, the full variable domain is GAGVSQSPSNKVTEKGKDVELRCDPISGHTALYWYRQSLGQGLEFLIYFQGNSAPDKSGLPSDRFSAERTGGSVSTLTIQRTQQEDSAVYLCASSYGSYEQYFGPGTRLTVT.

This clone appeared a few times. The chain carries TRBV7-9 and TRBJ1-1, with D unclear. V lost 3 bases and J 5 bases, leaving 13 bases between the germline ends. The CDR3 covers 14 residues. Germline V gives CDR1 SEHNR, CDR2 FQNEAQ (reference sequence). CDR3 region: CASSFPAAATEAFF. In DNA form, the CDR3 reads TGTGCCAGCAGCTTCCCCGCCGCGGCAACTGAAGCTTTCTTT.

V usage is TRBV14 and J usage is TRBJ2-6, with TRBD1 matching over 8 bases. CDR1 and CDR2 (germline): SGHDN, FVKESK. V was clipped by 4 bases and J by 2 bases; unmatched bases: 16. The CDR3 is 20 amino acids. In DNA form, the CDR3 reads TGTGCCAGCAGCCCCATATACTCCCCAGGGGGCCGACCTGGGGCCAACGTCCTGACTTTC. Amino acids: CASSPIYSPGGRPGANVLTF.

This clone was observed once. The chain employs TRBV2 and TRBJ2-5; tentatively, D is TRBD2 (6 bases). Trimming removed 8 bases at V and 4 bases at J, with 14 bases between. The CDR3 has 13 residues. Per the germline V gene, CDR1 is SNHLY and CDR2 is FYNNEI. In nucleotides, the CDR3 is TGTGCCAGCTGTAGCGGTCTGGTAGAGACCCAGTACTTC. Its protein is CASCSGLVETQYF.

V and J are TRBV9 and TRBJ2-2, with 7 positions matching TRBD1. V shed 3 bases and J 6 bases; nucleotides not matched to a gene: 8. Germline V CDR1 and CDR2: SGDLS, YYNGEE. The CDR3 loop spans 15 amino acids. The CDR3 region is CASSAHNRGPGELFF. The CDR3 DNA is TGTGCCAGCAGCGCCCATAACAGGGGTCCCGGGGAGCTGTTTTTT.

The chain recombines TRBV23-1 with TRBJ2-7, with TRBD1 as a possible D gene (5 bases). TRBV23-1 is an open reading frame, and its role is uncertain. The CDR3 runs 16 residues. The V gene lost 0 bases and the J gene lost 9 bases, with 21 bases spanning the gap. CDR3 nucleotides: TGCGCCAGCAGTCAATCGTTGGGGCCCGAAGAAGATGGGCAGTACTTC. Its translation: CASSQSLGPEEDGQYF.

The chain has TRBV7-6 and TRBJ2-1; the match to TRBD2 covers 13 bases. Germline values: CDR1 SGHVS, CDR2 FNYEAQ. The V gene end was trimmed by 5 bases and the J gene end by 4 bases; junction bases not matched to a gene: 20. The CDR3 covers 21 residues. DNA for the CDR3: TGTGCCAGCAGCCCGTCTGGCCTGGGACTAGCGGGGATTGGGAAATACAATGAGCAGTTCTTC. It yields the protein CASSPSGLGLAGIGKYNEQFF.

The chain carries TRBV7-9 and TRBJ1-1; possibly TRBD1 for D (5 bases). The CDR3 runs to 18 residues. V was cut by 1 base and J by 6 bases, with 24 bases left in between. Germline values: CDR1 SEHNR, CDR2 FQNEAQ (reference sequence). The CDR3 DNA reads as TGTGCCAGCAGCTTAGAAAGTATCGTTCAGGGTTGGTTGGCTGAAGCTTTCTTT. It codes for CASSLESIVQGWLAEAFF.

The chain employs TRBV9 and TRBJ2-7, with 11 bases identical to TRBD2. This CDR3 spans 14 amino acids. With V trimmed by 0 bases and J by 6 bases, 2 bases remained unmatched. CDR1 and CDR2 from the germline V gene are SGDLS and YYNGEE. For the CDR3, the DNA is TGTGCCAGCAGCGTAGCTGGGACTAGCGGCGAGCAGTACTTC. Encoded protein: CASSVAGTSGEQYF.

J is TRBJ2-7 and V is TRBV10-2, with 8 bases that match TRBD1. Germline CDR1 and CDR2: WSHSY and SAAADI. With V trimmed by 2 bases and J by 6 bases, 6 bases remained unmatched. The CDR3 contains 14 residues. This CDR3 reads CASSEGQGGAEQYF. The CDR3 DNA follows: TGCGCCAGCAGTGAGGGACAGGGTGGTGCCGAGCAGTACTTC.

The rearrangement uses TRBV15 and TRBJ2-1; 7 bases agree with TRBD2. The CDR3 is made up of 15 amino acids. V shed 0 bases and J 6 bases; nucleotides not matched to a gene: 5. The V gene's germline CDR1 is LNHNV and CDR2 YYDKDF (reference sequence). The CDR3 reads CATSRDGGRGNEQFF. CDR3 nucleotide sequence: TGTGCCACCAGCAGAGATGGCGGGAGAGGCAATGAGCAGTTCTTC.

J is TRBJ2-5 and V is TRBV27, with 7 positions matching TRBD2. Matching the DNA end better, TRBJ2-7 makes the J call doubtful. Germline lookup yields CDR1 MNHEY and CDR2 SMNVEV (reference sequence). The length of the CDR3 is 15 residues. This CDR3 is CASKPSLAPPYEQYF. The CDR3 bases are TGTGCCAGCAAACCATCACTAGCGCCCCCCTACGAGCAGTACTTC.

The rearrangement uses TRBV6-1 and TRBJ2-7; D possibly uses TRBD1 or TRBD2 (5 bases each). Trimming left V 3 bases short and J 0 bases short, with 12 bases between. Germline CDR1 MNHNS, CDR2 SASEGT. There are 15 residues in the CDR3. The CDR3 loop reads CASSDGTATSYEQYF. The CDR3 nucleotides read TGTGCCAGCAGTGATGGGACGGCAACCTCCTACGAGCAGTACTTC.

The chain carries TRBV11-1 and TRBJ2-3; D gene uncertain. Germline CDR1 SGHAT, CDR2 FQDESV (reference sequence). The ends were cut back, 0 bases at V and 0 bases at J, with 7 bases in the middle. The CDR3 is 15 amino acids. This CDR3 reads CASSLAGGSTDTQYF. CDR3 nucleotide sequence: TGTGCCAGCAGCTTAGCAGGCGGAAGCACAGATACGCAGTATTTT.

The gene calls are TRBV2 and TRBJ2-7; 8 positions match TRBD1. Per germline, CDR1 SNHLY and CDR2 FYNNEI. V lost 4 bases, J lost 3 bases, and 8 bases stayed unmatched. This CDR3 spans 15 amino acids. CDR3 sequence: CASSARQGLDYEQYF. The CDR3, as DNA: TGTGCCAGCAGTGCTCGACAGGGGCTCGACTACGAGCAGTACTTC.

The CDR3 nucleotides read TGTGCCAGCAGCTTCCAGGGGTACTATGGCTACACCTTC. Encoded protein: CASSFQGYYGYTF. The chain links TRBV5-6 to TRBJ1-2; maybe TRBD1 (6 bases). Trimming pared 2 bases from V and 3 bases from J, leaving 8 bases between. CDR1 and CDR2 (germline): SGHDT, YYEEEE. The CDR3 covers 13 residues.

The J gene is TRBJ1-2, the V gene TRBV6-5; tentatively, D is TRBD1 (6 bases). This CDR3 has 15 residues. Trimming stripped 0 bases from V and 3 bases from J, with 11 bases between. Looked up from germline, CDR1 is MNHEY and CDR2 is SVGAGI. CDR3 region: CASSYSLGADYGYTF. CDR3 coding DNA: TGTGCCAGCAGTTACTCACTGGGGGCGGACTATGGCTACACCTTC.

The J gene is TRBJ1-1, the V gene TRBV5-1, with unresolved D. The CDR3 consists of 13 residues. Germline lookup yields CDR1 SGHRS and CDR2 YFSETQ. Trimming pared 0 bases from V and 3 bases from J, leaving 6 bases between. CDR3 sequence (DNA): TGCGCCAGCAGCTTGGATTCCCACACTGAAGCTTTCTTT. It is translated as CASSLDSHTEAFF.